This T cell receptor (beta chain) is from a study of blood T cell repertoires in COVID-19. In the source study's methods: Reference gene primer amplification yielded estimated nucleated cell counts. The protocol was immunoSEQ multiplex PCR, while the TCRdb copy is restricted to in-frame clones and leaves out a portion. V and J calls plus clone size are reproduced from that table; the DNA served to infer D and trimming. The repertoire has about 180,000 clones, approximately 88% of them found once; the top ten carry roughly 8.9%. This clone was seen a single time. Recruits, aged roughly 18 to 95 years, lived in 24 US areas. The study assigned cohorts using participant-reported clinical history. Two negative PCRs, clearance, or symptom resolution were required of recovered Cohort 3 donors. The TCR comes from a woman aged 18-35 years who had recovered from COVID-19. The specimen sequenced was PBMCs or T cells enriched from blood (not recorded which).

The CDR3 sequence is CASRQTLSNQPQHF. CDR3 DNA: TGTGCCAGCAGGCAGACACTGAGCAATCAGCCCCAGCATTTT. The chain combines TRBV5-6 with TRBJ1-5, with no clear D. Germline loops: CDR1 SGHDT, CDR2 YYEEEE. V lost 5 bases and J 1 base, leaving 10 bases between the germline ends. CDR3 size: 14 residues.